Listed below are T cell receptor beta chains from one sample, sequenced in a study of blood T cell repertoires in COVID-19. Clones were sequenced by immunoSEQ multiplex PCR, and TCRdb holds only the in-frame ones, with some missing. The sample yields about 210,000 clones, about 88% seen once. The sequenced sample was peripheral blood. The source is a man aged 65 to 79 with acute or convalescent COVID-19. Both conserved end residues are part of each CDR3. D genes are given only for firm matches. Clone size appears in some rows only: once, few, many, or a class for an expanded clone.

clone_size j_call d_call v_call cdr3_aa cdr3_nt
- TRBJ2-7 - TRBV9 CASSVGLPTSYEQYF TGTGCCAGCAGCGTAGGGCTTCCGACTAGCTACGAGCAGTACTTC
- TRBJ2-1 - TRBV5-5 CASSYPGLPQFF TGTGCCAGCAGCTACCCGGGACTCCCTCAGTTCTTC
- TRBJ1-6 TRBD1 TRBV3-1/TRBV3-2 CASSQTGGQGSPLHF TGTGCCAGCAGCCAAACAGGGGGCCAAGGGTCACCCCTCCACTTT
- TRBJ2-7 - TRBV5-1 CASSYRDLDYEQYF TGCGCCAGCAGCTACCGGGACTTAGACTACGAGCAGTACTTC
- TRBJ2-2 - TRBV24-1 CATSNGVNTGELFF TGTGCCACCTCAAACGGGGTAAACACCGGGGAGCTGTTTTTT
- TRBJ1-2 - TRBV10-3 CAISPRRGGYTF TGTGCCATCAGTCCAAGGAGGGGAGGCTACACCTTC
- TRBJ2-3 TRBD2 TRBV18 CASSPPLAGDEADTQYF TGTGCCAGCTCACCCCCCCTAGCGGGAGATGAGGCAGATACGCAGTATTTT
- TRBJ2-7 - TRBV28 CASKEGQSNEQYF TGTGCCAGCAAGGAGGGACAGAGCAACGAGCAGTACTTC
- TRBJ2-3 TRBD2 TRBV3-1/TRBV3-2 CASSLGTSGTTDTQYF TGTGCCAGCAGCCTGGGGACTAGCGGGACAACAGATACGCAGTATTTT
- TRBJ2-1 TRBD2 TRBV5-1 CASSIGTSDLGEQFF TGCGCCAGCAGCATAGGGACTAGCGATCTTGGCGAGCAGTTCTTC
- TRBJ2-2 - TRBV7-2 CASSLGGRATGELFF TGTGCCAGCAGCTTAGGGGGCAGGGCCACCGGGGAGCTGTTTTTT
- TRBJ2-1 TRBD1 TRBV29-1 CSVDRGLDEQFF TGCAGCGTAGACAGGGGGCTCGATGAGCAGTTCTTC
once TRBJ1-1 - TRBV6-5 CASIRMLNTEAFF TGTGCCAGCATTAGAATGTTGAACACTGAAGCTTTCTTT
- TRBJ2-6 TRBD2 TRBV13 CASSMWASGRDGANVLTF TGTGCCAGCAGCATGTGGGCTAGCGGGAGAGATGGGGCCAACGTCCTGACTTTC
- TRBJ1-1 TRBD1 TRBV29-1 CSAGTDRTWTEAFF TGCAGCGCCGGGACAGACAGAACTTGGACTGAAGCTTTCTTT
few TRBJ2-1 - TRBV6-5 CASTGAGGLYNEQFF TGTGCCAGTACCGGGGCCGGGGGGCTTTACAATGAGCAGTTCTTC
- TRBJ2-2 TRBD1 TRBV6-5 CASRGQGANTGELFF TGTGCCAGCAGGGGACAGGGAGCGAACACCGGGGAGCTGTTTTTT
few TRBJ2-7 TRBD2 TRBV3-1/TRBV3-2 CASSRGTSGSSYEQYF TGTGCCAGCAGCCGGGGGACTAGCGGGAGCTCCTACGAGCAGTACTTC
- TRBJ2-7 TRBD2 TRBV14 CASSQIGRPGGYEQYF TGTGCCAGCAGCCAAATCGGGCGCCCGGGGGGCTACGAGCAGTACTTC
- TRBJ2-3 - TRBV18 CASSSELGADTQYF TGTGCCAGCTCATCCGAATTGGGAGCAGATACGCAGTATTTT
- TRBJ2-7 TRBD2 TRBV15 CATSISTGTSSHEQYF TGTGCCACCAGCATTTCGACCGGGACTAGCAGCCACGAGCAGTACTTC
- TRBJ1-5 - TRBV19 CASSNYPWGENLYSNQPQHF TGTGCCAGTAGCAATTACCCCTGGGGGGAGAATCTCTATAGCAATCAGCCCCAGCATTTT
- TRBJ1-5 - TRBV28 CASRASNQPQHF TGTGCCAGCAGGGCTAGCAATCAGCCCCAGCATTTT
many TRBJ1-2 TRBD1 TRBV3-1/TRBV3-2 CASSHQTGQLNYGYTF TGTGCCAGCAGCCATCAGACAGGGCAACTTAACTATGGCTACACCTTC
- TRBJ2-7 TRBD2 TRBV5-4 CASSLGTSGSGEQYF TGTGCCAGCAGCTTAGGCACTAGCGGGAGTGGGGAGCAGTACTTC
- TRBJ2-3 TRBD1 TRBV6-5 CASSYSDRSTDTQYF TGTGCCAGCAGTTACTCGGACAGGAGCACAGATACGCAGTATTTT
- TRBJ2-2 TRBD2 TRBV5-5 CASSLSGSNTGELFF TGTGCCAGCAGCTTGAGCGGGAGTAACACCGGGGAGCTGTTTTTT
- TRBJ2-7 - TRBV28 CATQTRDTGHEQYF TGTGCCACCCAAACCCGGGACACAGGCCACGAGCAGTACTTC
- TRBJ2-6 TRBD1 TRBV27 CASKGQGAGANVLTF TGTGCCAGCAAAGGCCAGGGGGCTGGGGCCAACGTCCTGACTTTC
once TRBJ1-1 TRBD1 TRBV10-2 CASSESQGSAEAFF TGCGCCAGCAGTGAGTCACAGGGGTCAGCTGAAGCTTTCTTT
once TRBJ2-7 - TRBV18 CASSPTGFYEQYF TGTGCCAGCTCACCAACGGGGTTCTACGAGCAGTACTTC
- TRBJ1-2 - TRBV19 CASSREKYGYTF TGTGCCAGTAGTAGGGAGAAATATGGCTACACCTTC
few TRBJ2-3 TRBD1 TRBV15 CATSRKGQGTDTQYF TGTGCCACCAGCAGAAAGGGACAGGGCACAGATACGCAGTATTTT
- TRBJ2-3 - TRBV3-1/TRBV3-2 CASSQQGTDTQYF TGTGCCAGCAGCCAACAGGGCACAGATACGCAGTATTTT
- TRBJ2-7 - TRBV19 CASSIIADSYEQYF TGTGCCAGTAGTATAATCGCAGACTCCTACGAGCAGTACTTC
- TRBJ2-3 TRBD1 TRBV11-3 CASSRRQGSTDTQYF TGTGCCAGCAGCAGACGACAGGGGAGTACAGATACGCAGTATTTT
- TRBJ1-5 TRBD1 TRBV27 CASSPGRGASNQPQHF TGTGCCAGCAGTCCCGGCAGGGGGGCGAGCAATCAGCCCCAGCATTTT
- TRBJ1-2 TRBD1 TRBV4-3 CASSLGQGDGYTF TGCGCCAGCAGCCTGGGACAGGGAGACGGCTACACCTTC
- TRBJ1-2 - TRBV27 CASSPRGGAGYTF TGTGCCAGCAGCCCCCGGGGGGGGGCCGGCTACACCTTC
few TRBJ1-5 TRBD1 TRBV30 CAWRPGTANQPQHF TGTGCCTGGAGGCCTGGGACAGCCAATCAGCCCCAGCATTTT
- TRBJ2-1 TRBD2 TRBV18 CASSPRLAESSYNEQFF TGTGCCAGCTCACCACGGCTAGCGGAAAGCTCCTACAATGAGCAGTTCTTC
- TRBJ1-2 - TRBV6-5 CASRGAEGLGYGYTF TGTGCCAGCAGGGGAGCGGAGGGCCTGGGGTATGGCTACACCTTC
- TRBJ2-5 TRBD2 TRBV10-3 CAISGTSGQETQYF TGTGCCATCAGTGGTACTAGCGGGCAAGAGACCCAGTACTTC
- TRBJ2-1 - TRBV15 CATSRAAGRSSYNEQFF TGTGCCACCAGCAGAGCGGCGGGCCGAAGCTCCTACAATGAGCAGTTCTTC
- TRBJ2-7 TRBD1 TRBV12-3/TRBV12-4 CASRKQGAYEQYF TGTGCCAGCAGAAAACAGGGGGCCTACGAGCAGTACTTC